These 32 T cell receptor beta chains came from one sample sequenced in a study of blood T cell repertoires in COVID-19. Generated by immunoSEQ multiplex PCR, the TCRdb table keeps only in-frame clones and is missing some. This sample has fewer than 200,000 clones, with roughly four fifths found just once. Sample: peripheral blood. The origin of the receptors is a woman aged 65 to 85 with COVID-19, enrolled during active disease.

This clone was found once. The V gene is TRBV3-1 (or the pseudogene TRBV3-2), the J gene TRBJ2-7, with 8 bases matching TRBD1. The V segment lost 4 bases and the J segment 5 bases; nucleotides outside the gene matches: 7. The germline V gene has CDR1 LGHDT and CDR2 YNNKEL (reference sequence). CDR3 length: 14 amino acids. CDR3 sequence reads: CASSPQTGVNEQYF. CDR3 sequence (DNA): TGTGCCAGCAGCCCCCAGACAGGGGTGAACGAGCAGTACTTC.

This CDR3 is CASSVDSTRVGEQYF. CDR3 sequence (DNA): TGTGCCAGCAGCGTAGATTCCACGAGGGTGGGCGAGCAGTACTTC. The V call is TRBV9, the J call TRBJ2-7; possible D gene TRBD2, 5 bases. The CDR3 is made up of 15 amino acids. Germline CDR1 reads SGDLS; CDR2 reads YYNGEE. Trimming left V 0 bases short and J 6 bases short, with 16 bases between.

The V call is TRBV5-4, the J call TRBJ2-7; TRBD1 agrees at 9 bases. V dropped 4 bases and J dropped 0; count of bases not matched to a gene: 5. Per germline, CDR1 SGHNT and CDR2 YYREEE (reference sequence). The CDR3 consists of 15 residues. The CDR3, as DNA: TGTGCCAGCAGCCGGGGGACAGGGAGCTCCTACGAGCAGTACTTC. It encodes CASSRGTGSSYEQYF.

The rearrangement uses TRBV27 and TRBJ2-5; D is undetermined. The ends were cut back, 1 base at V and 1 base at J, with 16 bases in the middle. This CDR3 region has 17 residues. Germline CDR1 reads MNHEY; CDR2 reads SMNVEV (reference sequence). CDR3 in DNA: TGTGCCAGCAGTTTATTCACCGGAGAGGCGGCCCAAGAGACCCAGTACTTC. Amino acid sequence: CASSLFTGEAAQETQYF.

This CDR3 reads CASSSALAGRGDTQYF. CDR3 DNA: TGTGCCAGCAGCTCAGCCCTAGCGGGAAGGGGAGATACGCAGTATTTT. The chain is built from TRBV7-2 and TRBJ2-3; 9 positions agree with TRBD2. The J segment lost 5 bases and the V segment lost 4 bases, leaving 10 bases of the junction unmatched. This CDR3 has 16 amino acids. CDR1 is SGHTA and CDR2 is FQGNSA in the germline V gene.

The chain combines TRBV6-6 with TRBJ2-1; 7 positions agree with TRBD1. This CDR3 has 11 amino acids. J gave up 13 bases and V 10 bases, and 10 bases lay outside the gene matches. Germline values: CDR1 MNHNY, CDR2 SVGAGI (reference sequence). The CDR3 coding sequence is TGTGCCACACTGACAGGGCGTTACCAGTTCTTC. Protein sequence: CATLTGRYQFF.

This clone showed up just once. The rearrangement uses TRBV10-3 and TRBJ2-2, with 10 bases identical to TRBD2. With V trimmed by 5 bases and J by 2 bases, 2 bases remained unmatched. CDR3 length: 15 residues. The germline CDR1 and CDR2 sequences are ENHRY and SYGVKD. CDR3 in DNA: TGTGCCATCAGTAGCGGGAGGGCAAACACCGGGGAGCTGTTTTTT. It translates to CAISSGRANTGELFF.

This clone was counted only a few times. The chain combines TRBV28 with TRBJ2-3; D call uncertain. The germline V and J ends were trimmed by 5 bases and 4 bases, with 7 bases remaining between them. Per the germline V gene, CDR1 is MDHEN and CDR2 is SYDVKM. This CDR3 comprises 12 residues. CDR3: CASSTRADTQYF. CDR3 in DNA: TGTGCCAGCAGTACGAGAGCAGATACGCAGTATTTT. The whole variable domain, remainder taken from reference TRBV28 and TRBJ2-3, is DVKVTQSSRYLVKRTGEKVFLECVQDMDHENMFWYRQDPGLGLRLIYFSYDVKMKEKGDIPEGYSVSREKKERFSLILESASTNQTSMYLCASSTRADTQYFGPGTRLTVL.

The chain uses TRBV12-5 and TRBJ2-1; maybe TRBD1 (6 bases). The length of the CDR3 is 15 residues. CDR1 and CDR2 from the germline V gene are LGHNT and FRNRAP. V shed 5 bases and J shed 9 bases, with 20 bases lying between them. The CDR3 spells CASGPGTSPWGEQFF. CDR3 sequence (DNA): TGTGCTAGTGGTCCCGGGACATCTCCTTGGGGTGAGCAGTTCTTC.

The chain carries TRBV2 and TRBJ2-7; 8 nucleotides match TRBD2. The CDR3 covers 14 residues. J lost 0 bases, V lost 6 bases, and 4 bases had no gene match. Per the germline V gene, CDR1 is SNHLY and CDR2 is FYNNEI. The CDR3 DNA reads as TGTGCCAGCAGGCTAGCGGGCAGCTCCTACGAGCAGTACTTC. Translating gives CASRLAGSSYEQYF.

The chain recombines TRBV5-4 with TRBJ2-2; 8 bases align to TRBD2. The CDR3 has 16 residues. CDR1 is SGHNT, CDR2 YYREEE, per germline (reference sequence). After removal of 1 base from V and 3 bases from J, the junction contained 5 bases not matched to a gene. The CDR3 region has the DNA TGTGCCAGCAGCTTGTGGGGACTAGGGGACACCGGGGAGCTGTTTTTT. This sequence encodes CASSLWGLGDTGELFF.

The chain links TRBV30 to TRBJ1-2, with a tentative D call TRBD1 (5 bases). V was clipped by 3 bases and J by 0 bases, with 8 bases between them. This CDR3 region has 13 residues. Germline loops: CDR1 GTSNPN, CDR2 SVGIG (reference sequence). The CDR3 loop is CAWRGTSNYGYTF. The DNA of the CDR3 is TGTGCCTGGAGGGGGACTTCTAACTATGGCTACACCTTC.

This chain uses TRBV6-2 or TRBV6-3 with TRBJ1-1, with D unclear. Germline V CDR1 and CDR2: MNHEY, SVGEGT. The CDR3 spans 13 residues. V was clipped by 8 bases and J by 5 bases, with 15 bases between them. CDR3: CASGQKQSTEAFF. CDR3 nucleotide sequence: TGTGCCAGCGGCCAGAAACAAAGTACTGAAGCTTTCTTT.

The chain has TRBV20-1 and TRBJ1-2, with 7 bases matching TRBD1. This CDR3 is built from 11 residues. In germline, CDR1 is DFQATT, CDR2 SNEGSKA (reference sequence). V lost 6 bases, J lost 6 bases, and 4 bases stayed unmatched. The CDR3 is CSAPDRNGYTF. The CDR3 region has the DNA TGCAGTGCCCCGGACAGGAATGGCTACACCTTC.

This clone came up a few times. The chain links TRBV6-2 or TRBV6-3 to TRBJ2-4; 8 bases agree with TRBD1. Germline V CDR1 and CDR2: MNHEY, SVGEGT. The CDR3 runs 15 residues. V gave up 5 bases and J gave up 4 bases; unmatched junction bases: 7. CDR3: CASSPGGISKNIQYF. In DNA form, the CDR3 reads TGTGCCAGCAGTCCAGGGGGCATATCGAAAAACATTCAGTACTTC.

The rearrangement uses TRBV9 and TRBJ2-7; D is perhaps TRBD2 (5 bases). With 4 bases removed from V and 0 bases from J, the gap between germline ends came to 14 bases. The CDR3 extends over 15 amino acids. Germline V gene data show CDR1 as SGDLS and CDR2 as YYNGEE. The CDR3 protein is CASSPTGSSSYEQYF. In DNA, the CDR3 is TGTGCCAGCAGCCCGACGGGGAGCTCCTCCTACGAGCAGTACTTC.

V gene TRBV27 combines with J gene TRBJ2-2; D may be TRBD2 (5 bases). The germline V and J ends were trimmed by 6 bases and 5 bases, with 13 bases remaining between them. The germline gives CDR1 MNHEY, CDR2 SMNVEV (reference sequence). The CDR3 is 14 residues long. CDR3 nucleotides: TGTGCCAGCAGCTATTCTAGCTGGACCGGGGAGCTGTTTTTT. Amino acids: CASSYSSWTGELFF.

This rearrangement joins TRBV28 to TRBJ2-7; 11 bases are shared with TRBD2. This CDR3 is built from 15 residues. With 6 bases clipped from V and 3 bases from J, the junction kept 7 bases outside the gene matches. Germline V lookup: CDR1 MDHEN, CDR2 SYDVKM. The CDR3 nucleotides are TGTGCCAGCAGCCACCCGGGACTAGCGGTCTACGAGCAGTACTTC. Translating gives CASSHPGLAVYEQYF.

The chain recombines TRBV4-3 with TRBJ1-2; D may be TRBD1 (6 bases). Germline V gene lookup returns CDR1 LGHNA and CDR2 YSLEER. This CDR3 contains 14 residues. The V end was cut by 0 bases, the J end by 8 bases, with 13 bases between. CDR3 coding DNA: TGCGCCAGCAGCCAAGATGGGACATCTGGCGGCTACACCTTC. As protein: CASSQDGTSGGYTF.

The CDR3 loop reads CASSQATGSYEQYF. The CDR3 coding sequence is TGTGCCAGCAGCCAAGCTACAGGGTCCTACGAGCAGTACTTC. The chain has TRBV3-1 (or the pseudogene TRBV3-2) and TRBJ2-7, with D maybe TRBD1 (6 bases). Trimming took off 1 base at V and 1 base at J, with 8 bases between the two ends. Germline CDR1 reads LGHDT; CDR2 reads YNNKEL (reference sequence). The CDR3 runs to 14 residues.

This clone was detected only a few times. DNA of the CDR3: TGTGCCAGCAGCGGGACAAAAGGAGACACCATATATTTT. It yields the protein CASSGTKGDTIYF. The chain couples TRBV9 to TRBJ1-3; D is possibly TRBD1 (5 bases). Trimming shortened V by 3 bases and J by 8 bases, and 12 bases separated the two germline ends. CDR3 length: 13 amino acids. Germline V CDR1 and CDR2: SGDLS, YYNGEE.

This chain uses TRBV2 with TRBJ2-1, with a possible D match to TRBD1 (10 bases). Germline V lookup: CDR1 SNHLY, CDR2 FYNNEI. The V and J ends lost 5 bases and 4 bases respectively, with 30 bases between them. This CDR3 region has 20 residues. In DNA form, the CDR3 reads TGTGCCAGCAGTATTACGACAGGGGGCTATCGTAGCGGGAGTTACAATGAGCAGTTCTTC. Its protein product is CASSITTGGYRSGSYNEQFF.

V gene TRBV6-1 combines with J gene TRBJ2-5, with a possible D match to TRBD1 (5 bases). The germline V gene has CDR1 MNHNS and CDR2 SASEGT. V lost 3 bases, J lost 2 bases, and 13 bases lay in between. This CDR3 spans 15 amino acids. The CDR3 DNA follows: TGTGCCAGCAGTGAGACAGTTATCGAACAAGAGACCCAGTACTTC. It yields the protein CASSETVIEQETQYF.

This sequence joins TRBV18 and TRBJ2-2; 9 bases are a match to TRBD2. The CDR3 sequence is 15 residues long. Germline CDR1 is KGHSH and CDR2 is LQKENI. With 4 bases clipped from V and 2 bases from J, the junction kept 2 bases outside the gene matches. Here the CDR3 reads CASSLLAGNTGELFF. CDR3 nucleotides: TGTGCCAGCTCACTTCTAGCGGGAAACACCGGGGAGCTGTTTTTT. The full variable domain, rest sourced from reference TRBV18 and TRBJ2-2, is NAGVMQNPRHLVRRRGQEARLRCSPMKGHSHVYWYRQLPEEGLKFMVYLQKENIIDESGMPKERFSAEFPKEGPSILRIQQVVRGDSAAYFCASSLLAGNTGELFFGEGSRLTVL.

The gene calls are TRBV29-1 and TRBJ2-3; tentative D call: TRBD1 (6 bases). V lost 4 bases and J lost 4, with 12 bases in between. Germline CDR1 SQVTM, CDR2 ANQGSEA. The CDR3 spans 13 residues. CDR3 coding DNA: TGCAGCGTTGCCCCAACAGGGTCAGATACGCAGTATTTT. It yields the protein CSVAPTGSDTQYF.

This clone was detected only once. For the CDR3, the DNA is TGTGCCAGCAGTGAATATAAGGGGGCCACTGAAGCTTTCTTT. Its translation: CASSEYKGATEAFF. The chain links TRBV25-1 to TRBJ1-1; 7 nucleotides align to TRBD1. From germline, CDR1 is MGHDK and CDR2 SYGVNS. CDR3 length: 14 amino acids. Germline trimming cut 0 bases from V and 4 bases from J; bases unmatched to any gene: 2.

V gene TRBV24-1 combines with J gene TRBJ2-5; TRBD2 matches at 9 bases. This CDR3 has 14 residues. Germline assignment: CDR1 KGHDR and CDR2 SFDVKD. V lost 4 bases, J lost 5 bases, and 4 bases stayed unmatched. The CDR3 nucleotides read TGTGCCACCAGTGACCCAGGACTAGCGGAGACCCAGTACTTC. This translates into CATSDPGLAETQYF.

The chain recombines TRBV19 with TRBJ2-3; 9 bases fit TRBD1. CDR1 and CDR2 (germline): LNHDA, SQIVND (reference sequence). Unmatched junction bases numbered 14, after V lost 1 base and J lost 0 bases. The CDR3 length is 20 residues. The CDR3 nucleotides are TGTGCCAGTAGTATAGGGACAGGGGACATTTCACTCCCTAGCACAGATACGCAGTATTTT. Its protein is CASSIGTGDISLPSTDTQYF.

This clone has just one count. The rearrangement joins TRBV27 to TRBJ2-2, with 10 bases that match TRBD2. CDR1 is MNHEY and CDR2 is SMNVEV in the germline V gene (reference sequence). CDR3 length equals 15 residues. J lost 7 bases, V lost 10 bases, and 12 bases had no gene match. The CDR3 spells CATKREGQYGGELFF. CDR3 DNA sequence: TGTGCCACCAAGCGGGAGGGCCAGTATGGCGGGGAGCTGTTTTTT.

The CDR3 here is CASSSPRDNSPLHF. As DNA, the CDR3 is TGTGCCAGCAGTTCTCCCAGGGATAATTCACCCCTCCACTTT. The gene calls are TRBV28 and TRBJ1-6, with D possibly being TRBD1 (5 bases). The germline CDR1 and CDR2 sequences are MDHEN and SYDVKM. The CDR3 is made up of 14 amino acids. The V gene lost 4 bases and the J gene lost 5 bases, with 9 bases spanning the gap. Combining the CDR3 with reference TRBV28 and TRBJ1-6 gives the whole variable domain DVKVTQSSRYLVKRTGEKVFLECVQDMDHENMFWYRQDPGLGLRLIYFSYDVKMKEKGDIPEGYSVSREKKERFSLILESASTNQTSMYLCASSSPRDNSPLHFGNGTRLTVT.

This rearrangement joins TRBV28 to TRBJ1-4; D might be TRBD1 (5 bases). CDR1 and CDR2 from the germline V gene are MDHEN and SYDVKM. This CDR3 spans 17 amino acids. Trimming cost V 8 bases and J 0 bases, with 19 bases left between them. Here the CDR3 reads CASLSFLGAATNEKLFF. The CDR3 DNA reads TGTGCCAGCCTTTCCTTCTTAGGGGCAGCAACTAATGAAAAACTGTTTTTT.

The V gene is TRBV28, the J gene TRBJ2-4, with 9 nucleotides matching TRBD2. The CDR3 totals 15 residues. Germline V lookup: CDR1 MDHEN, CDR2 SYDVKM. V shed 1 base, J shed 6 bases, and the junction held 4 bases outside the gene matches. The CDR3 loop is CASSLLGTSTNIQYF. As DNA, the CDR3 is TGTGCCAGCAGTTTATTGGGGACTAGCACAAACATTCAGTACTTC.